This T cell receptor beta chain emerged from a study of blood T cell repertoires in COVID-19. Some clones are missing from TCRdb's copy, which holds only in-frame ones; the method was immunoSEQ multiplex PCR. The data hold about 250,000 clones, with around nine tenths observed a single time. The sequence was collected from a woman aged 55-69 years who had recovered from COVID-19. The sequenced sample was peripheral blood.

The CDR3 coding sequence is TGTGCCAGCAGTTTTCCCGGGACTCGGGGGACTGAGCAGTTCTTC. It codes for CASSFPGTRGTEQFF. The chain is built from TRBV27 and TRBJ2-1, with a weak D call TRBD2 (6 bases). Germline V gene data show CDR1 as MNHEY and CDR2 as SMNVEV (reference sequence). CDR3 length: 15 amino acids. V gave up 3 bases and J gave up 9 bases, with 18 bases separating them.